The source of this T cell receptor (beta chain) is a study of Ad26.COV2.S vaccination and SARS-CoV-2 variants. Study results and limitations: Placebo recipients trailed vaccine recipients in spike-specific TCR breadth. Total T cell responses may have been underestimated by the TCR breadth and depth analyses.

Germline V gives CDR1 MNHEY, CDR2 SVGAGI. Trimming removed 5 bases from V and 6 bases from J; junction bases left unmatched: 7. This CDR3 region has 14 residues. Repertoires were generated with immunoSEQ multiplex PCR, while TCRdb's copy carries only in-frame clones and drops some. The sample consists of 440,000 or so clones, about nine tenths of them appearing once. The treatment denotes: roughly 20 received Ad26.COV2.S at low or high dose, single or two shots; five or six received placebo; per-sample allocation not given. Samples analyzed were those drawn on day 63 after the first vaccine or placebo injection. Adults aged 18-55 years in Boston included the donor. Vaccination employed an Ad26 vector expressing the Wuhan-strain SARS-CoV-2 spike. About this clone itself: Its antigen is currently unknown.

The chain joins TRBV6-5 to TRBJ2-1; 7 bases are shared with TRBD2. Here the sequenced sample was peripheral blood, taken in a trial of Ad26.COV2.S vaccine versus placebo. This receptor was taken from a person between 18 and 59 years old who received the Ad26.COV2.S COVID-19 vaccine or a placebo. CDR3 protein: CASSNREDPNEQFF. The CDR3 bases are TGTGCCAGCAGTAACCGGGAGGACCCCAATGAGCAGTTCTTC.